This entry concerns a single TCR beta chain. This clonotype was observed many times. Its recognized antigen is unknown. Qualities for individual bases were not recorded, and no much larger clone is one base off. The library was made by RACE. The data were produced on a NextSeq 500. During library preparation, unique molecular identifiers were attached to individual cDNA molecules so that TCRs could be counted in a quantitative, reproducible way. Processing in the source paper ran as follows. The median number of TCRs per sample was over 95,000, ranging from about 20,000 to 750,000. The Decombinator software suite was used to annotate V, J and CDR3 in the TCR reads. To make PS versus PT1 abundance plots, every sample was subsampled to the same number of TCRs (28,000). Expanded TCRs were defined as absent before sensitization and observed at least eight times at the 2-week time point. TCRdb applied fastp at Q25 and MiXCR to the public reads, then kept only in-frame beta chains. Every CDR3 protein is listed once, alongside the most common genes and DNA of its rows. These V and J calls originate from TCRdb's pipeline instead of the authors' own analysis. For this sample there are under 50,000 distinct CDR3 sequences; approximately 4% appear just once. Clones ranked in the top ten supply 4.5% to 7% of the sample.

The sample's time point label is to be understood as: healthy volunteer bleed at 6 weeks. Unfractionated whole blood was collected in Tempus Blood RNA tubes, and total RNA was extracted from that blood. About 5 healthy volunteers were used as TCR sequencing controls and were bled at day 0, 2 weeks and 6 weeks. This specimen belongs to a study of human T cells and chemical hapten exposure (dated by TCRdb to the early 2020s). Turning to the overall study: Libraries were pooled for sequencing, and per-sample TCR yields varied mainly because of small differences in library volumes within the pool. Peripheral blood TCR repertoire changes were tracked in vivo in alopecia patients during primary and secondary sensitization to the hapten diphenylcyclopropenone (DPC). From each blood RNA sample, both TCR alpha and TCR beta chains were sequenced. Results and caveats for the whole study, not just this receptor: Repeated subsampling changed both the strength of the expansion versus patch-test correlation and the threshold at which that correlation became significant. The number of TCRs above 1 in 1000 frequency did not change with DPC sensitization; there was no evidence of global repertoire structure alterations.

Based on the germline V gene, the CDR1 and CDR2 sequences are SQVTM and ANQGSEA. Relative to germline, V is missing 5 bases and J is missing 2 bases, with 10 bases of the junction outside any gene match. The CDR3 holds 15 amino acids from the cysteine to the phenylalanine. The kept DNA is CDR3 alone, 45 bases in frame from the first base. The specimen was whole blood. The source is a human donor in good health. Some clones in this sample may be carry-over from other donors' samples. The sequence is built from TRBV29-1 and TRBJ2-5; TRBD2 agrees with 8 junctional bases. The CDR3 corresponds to CSVPPGGGHQETQYF. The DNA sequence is TGCAGCGTTCCCCCCGGGGGGGGACATCAAGAGACCCAGTACTTC.